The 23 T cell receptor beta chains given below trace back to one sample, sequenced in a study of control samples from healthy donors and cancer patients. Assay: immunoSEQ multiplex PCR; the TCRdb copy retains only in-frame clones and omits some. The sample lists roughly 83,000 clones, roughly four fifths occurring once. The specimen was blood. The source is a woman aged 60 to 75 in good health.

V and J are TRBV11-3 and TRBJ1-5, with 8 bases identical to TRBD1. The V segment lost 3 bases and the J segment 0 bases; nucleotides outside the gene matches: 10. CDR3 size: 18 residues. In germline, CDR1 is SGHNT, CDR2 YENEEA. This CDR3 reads CASSLERQGRYSNQPQHF. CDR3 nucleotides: TGTGCCAGCAGCTTGGAAAGACAGGGGAGATATAGCAATCAGCCCCAGCATTTT. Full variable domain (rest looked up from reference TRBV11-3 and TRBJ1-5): EAGVVQSPRYKIIEKKQPVAFWCNPISGHNTLYWYLQNLGQGPELLIRYENEEAVDDSQLPKDRFSAERLKGVDSTLKIQPAELGDSAVYLCASSLERQGRYSNQPQHFGDGTRLSIL.

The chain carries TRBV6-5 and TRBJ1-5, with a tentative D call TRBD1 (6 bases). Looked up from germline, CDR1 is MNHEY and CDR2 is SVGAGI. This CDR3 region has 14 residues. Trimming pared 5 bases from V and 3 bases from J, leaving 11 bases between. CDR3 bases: TGTGCCAGCAGTCGCAGGGGCGACAATCAGCCCCAGCATTTT. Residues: CASSRRGDNQPQHF.

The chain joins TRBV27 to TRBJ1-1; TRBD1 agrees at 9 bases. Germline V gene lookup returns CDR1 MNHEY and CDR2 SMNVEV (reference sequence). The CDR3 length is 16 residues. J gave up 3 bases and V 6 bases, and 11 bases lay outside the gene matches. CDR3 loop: CASSHWGQGGYTEAFF. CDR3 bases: TGTGCCAGCAGCCATTGGGGACAGGGAGGTTACACTGAAGCTTTCTTT.

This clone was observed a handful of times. CDR3 loop: CASSEPIRVPYGYTF. In nucleotides, the CDR3 is TGTGCCAGCAGTGAACCCATCAGGGTCCCCTATGGCTACACCTTC. The chain combines TRBV6-1 with TRBJ1-2; D may be TRBD1 (5 bases). Deletions cut 2 bases from V and 4 bases from J, with 14 bases between. The CDR3 spans 15 residues. The V gene's germline CDR1 is MNHNS and CDR2 SASEGT.

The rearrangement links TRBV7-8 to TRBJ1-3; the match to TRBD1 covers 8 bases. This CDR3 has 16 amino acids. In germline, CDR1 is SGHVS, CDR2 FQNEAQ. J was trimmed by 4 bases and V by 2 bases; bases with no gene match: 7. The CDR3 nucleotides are TGTGCCAGCAGCTTAACAGGGGGATTAGCAGGAAACACCATATATTTT. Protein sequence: CASSLTGGLAGNTIYF.

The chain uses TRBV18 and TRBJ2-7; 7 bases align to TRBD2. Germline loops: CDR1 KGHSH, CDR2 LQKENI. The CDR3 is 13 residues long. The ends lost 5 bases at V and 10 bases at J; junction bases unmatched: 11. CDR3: CASSSQGLEGQYF. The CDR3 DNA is TGTGCCAGCTCATCACAAGGACTAGAAGGCCAGTACTTC. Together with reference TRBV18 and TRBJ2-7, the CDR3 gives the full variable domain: NAGVMQNPRHLVRRRGQEARLRCSPMKGHSHVYWYRQLPEEGLKFMVYLQKENIIDESGMPKERFSAEFPKEGPSILRIQQVVRGDSAAYFCASSSQGLEGQYFGPGTRLTVT.

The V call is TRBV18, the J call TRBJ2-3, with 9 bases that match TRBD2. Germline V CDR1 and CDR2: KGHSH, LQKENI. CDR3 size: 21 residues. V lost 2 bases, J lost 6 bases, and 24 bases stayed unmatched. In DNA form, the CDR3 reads TGTGCCAGCTCACCAGGAGGGAGGGGACGAGGGGGGACTAGCTGTTGGGATACGCAGTATTTT. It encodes CASSPGGRGRGGTSCWDTQYF.

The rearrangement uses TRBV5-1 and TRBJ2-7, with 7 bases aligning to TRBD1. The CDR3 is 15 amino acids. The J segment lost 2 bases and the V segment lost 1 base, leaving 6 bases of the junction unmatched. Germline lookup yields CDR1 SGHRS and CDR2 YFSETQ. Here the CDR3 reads CASSLSQTGPYEQYF. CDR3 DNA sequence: TGCGCCAGCAGCTTGAGTCAGACAGGGCCCTACGAGCAGTACTTC. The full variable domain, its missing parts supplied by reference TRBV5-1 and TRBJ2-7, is KAGVTQTPRYLIKTRGQQVTLSCSPISGHRSVSWYQQTPGQGLQFLFEYFSETQRNKGNFPGRFSGRQFSNSRSEMNVSTLELGDSALYLCASSLSQTGPYEQYFGPGTRLTVT.

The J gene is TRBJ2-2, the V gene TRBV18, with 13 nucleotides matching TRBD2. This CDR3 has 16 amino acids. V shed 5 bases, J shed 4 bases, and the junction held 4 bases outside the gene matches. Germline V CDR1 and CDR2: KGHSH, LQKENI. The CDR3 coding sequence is TGTGCCAGCTCAACAACTAGCGGGAGGGCCACCGGGGAGCTGTTTTTT. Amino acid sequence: CASSTTSGRATGELFF.

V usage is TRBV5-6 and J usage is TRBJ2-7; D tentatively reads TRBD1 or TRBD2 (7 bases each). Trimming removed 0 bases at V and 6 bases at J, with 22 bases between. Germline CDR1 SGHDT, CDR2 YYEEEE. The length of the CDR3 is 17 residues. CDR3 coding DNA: TGTGCCAGCAGCTTGGACAGGGGCAGCGGGAAGCGTAGCGAGCAGTACTTC. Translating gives CASSLDRGSGKRSEQYF.

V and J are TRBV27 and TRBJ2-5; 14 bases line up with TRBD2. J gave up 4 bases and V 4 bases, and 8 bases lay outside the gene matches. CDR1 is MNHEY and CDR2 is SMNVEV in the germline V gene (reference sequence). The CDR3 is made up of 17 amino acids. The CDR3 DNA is TGTGCCAGCAGTTCTTACCCTGGACTAGCGGGGGGAGAGACCCAGTACTTC. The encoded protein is CASSSYPGLAGGETQYF.

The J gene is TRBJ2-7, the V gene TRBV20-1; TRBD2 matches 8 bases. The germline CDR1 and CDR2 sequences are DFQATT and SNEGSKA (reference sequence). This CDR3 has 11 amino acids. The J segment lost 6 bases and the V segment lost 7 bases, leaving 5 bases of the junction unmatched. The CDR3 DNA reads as TGCAGTGTAGCGGGGCCCTCCGAGCAGTACTTC. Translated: CSVAGPSEQYF.

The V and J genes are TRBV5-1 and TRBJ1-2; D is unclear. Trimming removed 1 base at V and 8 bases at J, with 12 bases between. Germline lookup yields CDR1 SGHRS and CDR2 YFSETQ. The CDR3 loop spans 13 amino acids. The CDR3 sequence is CASSLQEGGGYTF. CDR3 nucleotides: TGCGCCAGCAGCTTGCAGGAGGGAGGCGGCTACACCTTC. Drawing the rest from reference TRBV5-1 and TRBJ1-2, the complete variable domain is KAGVTQTPRYLIKTRGQQVTLSCSPISGHRSVSWYQQTPGQGLQFLFEYFSETQRNKGNFPGRFSGRQFSNSRSEMNVSTLELGDSALYLCASSLQEGGGYTFGSGTRLTVV.

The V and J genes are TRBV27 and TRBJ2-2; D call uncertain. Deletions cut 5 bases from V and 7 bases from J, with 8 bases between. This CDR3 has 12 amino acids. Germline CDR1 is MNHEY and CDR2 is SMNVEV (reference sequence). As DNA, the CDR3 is TGTGCCAGCAGTCACTGGGACGGGGAGCTGTTTTTT. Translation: CASSHWDGELFF.

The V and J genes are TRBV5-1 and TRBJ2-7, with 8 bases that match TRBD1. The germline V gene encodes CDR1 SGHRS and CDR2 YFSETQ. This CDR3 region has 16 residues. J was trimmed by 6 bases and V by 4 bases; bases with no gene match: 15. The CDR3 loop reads CASSIGQGILPFEQYF. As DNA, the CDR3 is TGCGCCAGCAGCATTGGACAGGGTATCTTACCTTTCGAGCAGTACTTC.

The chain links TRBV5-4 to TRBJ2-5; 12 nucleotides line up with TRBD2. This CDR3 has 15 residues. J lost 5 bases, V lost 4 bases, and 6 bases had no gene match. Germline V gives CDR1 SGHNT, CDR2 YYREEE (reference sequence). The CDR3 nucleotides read TGTGCCAGCAGCATTACTACTAGCGGGGGGGAGACCCAGTACTTC. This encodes CASSITTSGGETQYF. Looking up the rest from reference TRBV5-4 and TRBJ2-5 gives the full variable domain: ETGVTQSPTHLIKTRGQQVTLRCSSQSGHNTVSWYQQALGQGPQFIFQYYREEENGRGNFPPRFSGLQFPNYSSELNVNALELDDSALYLCASSITTSGGETQYFGPGTRLLVL.

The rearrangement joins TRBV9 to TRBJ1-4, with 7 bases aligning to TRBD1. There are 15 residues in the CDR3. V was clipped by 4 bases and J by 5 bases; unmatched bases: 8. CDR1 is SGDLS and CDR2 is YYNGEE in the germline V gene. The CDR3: CASSQRGTVNEKLFF. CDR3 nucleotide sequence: TGTGCCAGCAGCCAGAGAGGGACAGTAAATGAAAAACTGTTTTTT.

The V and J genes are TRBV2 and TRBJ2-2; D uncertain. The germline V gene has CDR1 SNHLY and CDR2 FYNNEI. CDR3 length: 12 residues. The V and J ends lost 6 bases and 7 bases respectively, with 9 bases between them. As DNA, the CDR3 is TGTGCCAGCAGGTTGGATTACGGGGAGCTGTTTTTT. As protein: CASRLDYGELFF.

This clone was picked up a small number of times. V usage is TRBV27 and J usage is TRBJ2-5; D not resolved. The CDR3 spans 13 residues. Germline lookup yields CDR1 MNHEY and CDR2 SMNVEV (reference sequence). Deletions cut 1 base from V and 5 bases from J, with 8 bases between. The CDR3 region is CASSLYLGETQYF. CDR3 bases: TGTGCCAGCAGTTTATACCTGGGGGAGACCCAGTACTTC.

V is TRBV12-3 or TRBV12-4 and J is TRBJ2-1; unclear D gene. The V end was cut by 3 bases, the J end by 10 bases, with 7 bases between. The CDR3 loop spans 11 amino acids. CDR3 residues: CASSFGKEQFF. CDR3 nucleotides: TGTGCCAGCAGTTTTGGAAAAGAGCAGTTCTTC.

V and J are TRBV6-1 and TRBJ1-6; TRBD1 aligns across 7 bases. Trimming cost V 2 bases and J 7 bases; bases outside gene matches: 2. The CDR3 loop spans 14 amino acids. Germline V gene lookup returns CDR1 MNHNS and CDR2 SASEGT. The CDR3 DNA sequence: TGTGCCAGCAGTGAACTGGGACAGAATTCACCCCTCCACTTT. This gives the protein CASSELGQNSPLHF.

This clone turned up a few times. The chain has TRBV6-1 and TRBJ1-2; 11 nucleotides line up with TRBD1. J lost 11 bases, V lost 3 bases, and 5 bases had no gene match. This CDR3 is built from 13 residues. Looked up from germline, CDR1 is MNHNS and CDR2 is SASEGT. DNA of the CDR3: TGTGCCAGCAGTGACCCCGGGACAGGGGGTTACACCTTC. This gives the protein CASSDPGTGGYTF.

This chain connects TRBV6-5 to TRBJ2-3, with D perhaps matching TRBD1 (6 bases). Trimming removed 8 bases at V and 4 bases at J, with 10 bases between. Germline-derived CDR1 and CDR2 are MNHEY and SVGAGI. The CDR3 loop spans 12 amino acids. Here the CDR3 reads CASSTGPDTQYF. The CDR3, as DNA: TGTGCCAGCTCCACAGGGCCAGATACGCAGTATTTT.